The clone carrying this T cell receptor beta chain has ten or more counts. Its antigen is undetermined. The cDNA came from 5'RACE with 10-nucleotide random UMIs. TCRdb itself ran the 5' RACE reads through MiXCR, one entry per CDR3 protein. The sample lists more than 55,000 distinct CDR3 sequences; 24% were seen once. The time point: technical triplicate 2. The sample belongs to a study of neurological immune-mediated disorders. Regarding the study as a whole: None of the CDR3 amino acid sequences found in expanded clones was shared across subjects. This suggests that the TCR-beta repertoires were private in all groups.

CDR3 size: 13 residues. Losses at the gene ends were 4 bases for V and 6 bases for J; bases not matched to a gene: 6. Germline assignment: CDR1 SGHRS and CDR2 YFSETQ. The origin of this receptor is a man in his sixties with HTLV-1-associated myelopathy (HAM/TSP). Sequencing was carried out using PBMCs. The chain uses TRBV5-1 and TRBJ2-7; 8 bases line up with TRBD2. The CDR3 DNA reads TGCGCCAGCAGCGTCACCGGGACTAGCGAGCAGTACTTC. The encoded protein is CASSVTGTSEQYF.